The table lists the clone carrying this T cell receptor beta chain with many counts. The CDR3 is 15 amino acids. After removal of 8 bases from V and 1 base from J, the junction contained 5 bases not matched to a gene. Breast cancer patients provided tissue from their axillary draining lymph nodes. The entry originates in a study of breast tumors, draining lymph nodes, adjacent tissues. TCRdb itself ran the multiplex PCR reads through MiXCR, one entry per CDR3 protein. The data show 90,000 to 120,000 distinct CDR3 sequences, roughly 20% seen once. The clonotype originates from a female donor with breast cancer. Some clones in this sample may be carry-over from other donors' samples. Input material: axillary lymph node tissue. The gene calls are TRBV12-3 or TRBV12-4 and TRBJ2-3; TRBD2 agrees at 11 bases. The CDR3 nucleotides are TGTGCCAGCCGTGGACTAGCGGGCCGCACAGATACGCAGTATTTT. Its translation is CASRGLAGRTDTQYF.